A single sample gave rise to the 28 T cell receptor beta chains below, sequenced in a study of T cells expressing NK-cell markers. After re-calling the 5' RACE reads, TCRdb lists one entry per CDR3 protein, DNA absent. This repertoire includes 150,000 to 180,000 distinct CDR3 sequences. Sequencing was performed on blood T cells: a sorted CD56 or NKG2C T cell subset, CD4+ or CD8+ T cells, or bulk PBMC T cells (not recorded which). The receptors originated from a woman in her 50s in good health.

The chain links TRBV20-1 to TRBJ1-1; the TCRdb call, TRBD1, lacks DNA for checking. Germline V CDR1 and CDR2: DFQATT, SNEGSKA (reference sequence). This CDR3 comprises 11 residues. Here the CDR3 reads CRSRGSTEAFF.

V and J are TRBV7-9 and TRBJ2-2; TCRdb indicates TRBD2, and absent DNA this call remains unverified. This CDR3 is built from 17 residues. From germline, CDR1 is SEHNR and CDR2 FQNEAQ (reference sequence). This CDR3 is CASRSPGLGTNTGELFF.

The rearrangement links TRBV7-9 to TRBJ2-1; TCRdb selects TRBD1, and the lack of DNA leaves this call unchecked. Germline-derived CDR1 and CDR2 are SEHNR and FQNEAQ (reference sequence). This CDR3 has 13 amino acids. CDR3 amino acids: CASRPTTPHEQFF.

This sequence joins TRBV7-8 and TRBJ2-1; the D call from TCRdb, TRBD1, cannot be confirmed without DNA. CDR1 SGHVS and CDR2 FQNEAQ come from the germline V gene. This CDR3 spans 14 amino acids. The CDR3 reads CASSLQGTINEQFF. The complete variable domain, with remaining parts taken from reference TRBV7-8 and TRBJ2-1, reads GAGVSQSPRYKVAKRGQDVALRCDPISGHVSLFWYQQALGQGPEFLTYFQNEAQLDKSGLPSDRFFAERPEGSVSTLKIQRTQQEDSAVYLCASSLQGTINEQFFGPGTRLTVL.

The chain combines TRBV9 with TRBJ2-5. CDR3 length: 12 residues. CDR1 SGDLS and CDR2 YYNGEE come from the germline V gene. The CDR3: CASSPNRETQYF.

This chain links TRBV2 with TRBJ1-6; TCRdb returns TRBD1, unconfirmable since there is no DNA. This CDR3 has 15 residues. Germline CDR1 and CDR2: SNHLY and FYNNEI. CDR3 protein: CASSFSQETNSPLHF.

The chain carries TRBV27 and TRBJ2-3; lacking DNA, the TRBD1 call made by TCRdb goes unchecked. Germline V gene data show CDR1 as MNHEY and CDR2 as SMNVEV (reference sequence). This CDR3 spans 14 amino acids. This chain's CDR3 is CASSSWTGQDTQYF.

The CDR3 region is CASTLGAEGNEQFF. V usage is TRBV7-9 and J usage is TRBJ2-1; the D call from TCRdb, TRBD2, cannot be confirmed without DNA. Germline V CDR1 and CDR2: SEHNR, FQNEAQ (reference sequence). The CDR3 has 14 amino acids.

This chain joins TRBV12-3 or TRBV12-4 and TRBJ1-4; TCRdb outputs TRBD1, but without DNA this stays unchecked. This CDR3 has 17 residues. The chain's CDR3 is CASSPLGGSATNEKLFF.

This chain joins TRBV11-2 and TRBJ2-7. Germline values: CDR1 SGHAT, CDR2 FQNNGV. CDR3 length: 12 amino acids. This CDR3 reads CASSYFSYEQYF.

This rearrangement joins TRBV29-1 to TRBJ1-1; TCRdb's D call of TRBD1 is untestable without DNA. The CDR3 runs to 14 residues. The germline V gene has CDR1 SQVTM and CDR2 ANQGSEA. The CDR3 reads CSVPARAMNTEAFF.

The chain uses TRBV29-1 and TRBJ1-2; TCRdb names TRBD1, which stays unverified in the absence of DNA. The CDR3 spans 14 residues. Germline assignment: CDR1 SQVTM and CDR2 ANQGSEA. CDR3 sequence: CSVEGQGPNYGYTF.

The V call is TRBV5-6, the J call TRBJ1-4; TCRdb designates TRBD1, a call that cannot be tested without DNA. Germline CDR1 reads SGHDT; CDR2 reads YYEEEE. The CDR3 is 15 residues long. CDR3 region: CASIIRDRKHEKLFF.

The chain has TRBV12-3 or TRBV12-4 and TRBJ1-2. This CDR3 has 13 amino acids. CDR3 in amino acids: CASSLSGNGGYTF.

The chain couples TRBV24-1 to TRBJ2-3; the TCRdb call, TRBD2, lacks DNA for checking. Per germline, CDR1 KGHDR and CDR2 SFDVKD. CDR3 size: 20 residues. The CDR3 region is CATSDSLSGRALFHQDTQYF.

The chain links TRBV5-1 to TRBJ2-3; with no DNA, the TCRdb D assignment of TRBD2 cannot be verified. CDR3 length: 15 amino acids. Germline V gene sequence: CDR1 SGHRS, CDR2 YFSETQ. CDR3 residues: CASSYRTSVTDTQYF.

The rearrangement links TRBV20-1 to TRBJ1-1; no DNA is available, so the TRBD1 call from TCRdb remains unchecked. This CDR3 spans 13 amino acids. Germline V lookup: CDR1 DFQATT, CDR2 SNEGSKA (reference sequence). The CDR3 region is CSARVGTGGEAFF.

This chain uses TRBV4-1 with TRBJ2-5; no DNA is available, so the TRBD1 call from TCRdb remains unchecked. The CDR3 is made up of 14 amino acids. The germline V gene encodes CDR1 MGHRA and CDR2 YSYEKL. The CDR3 is CASSQERGRETQYF.

J is TRBJ2-3 and V is TRBV4-2. CDR1 LGHNA and CDR2 YNFKEQ come from the germline V gene. This CDR3 contains 11 residues. The CDR3 region is CACGTLDTQYF.

J is TRBJ2-2 and V is TRBV5-6; with no DNA, the TCRdb D assignment of TRBD2 cannot be verified. CDR1 and CDR2 (germline): SGHDT, YYEEEE. The CDR3 is made up of 16 amino acids. CDR3 residues: CASSIPGASNTGELFF.

This chain joins TRBV13 and TRBJ1-1; TCRdb proposes TRBD1, but this gene call is untestable without DNA. The V gene's germline CDR1 is PRHDT and CDR2 FYEKMQ (reference sequence). The CDR3 contains 13 residues. CDR3 in amino acids: CASSQAPGTEAFF.

The chain links TRBV5-1 to TRBJ2-5. The CDR3 is 16 residues long. The V gene's germline CDR1 is SGHRS and CDR2 YFSETQ. The chain's CDR3 is CASSLNPTGVQETQYF.

The genes are TRBV2 and TRBJ2-2; as DNA is missing, the TRBD2 call by TCRdb cannot be tested. This CDR3 spans 15 amino acids. Looked up from germline, CDR1 is SNHLY and CDR2 is FYNNEI. The CDR3 region is CASSESASGTGELFF.

The chain combines TRBV10-3 with TRBJ2-7; TCRdb designates TRBD2, a call that cannot be tested without DNA. This CDR3 region has 13 residues. Looked up from germline, CDR1 is ENHRY and CDR2 is SYGVKD. The CDR3 is CAISEVSGYEQYF.

The CDR3 spells CASSSLPMAGFNNYGYTF. The chain joins TRBV28 to TRBJ1-2; the TCRdb D gene call, TRBD1, has no DNA to confirm it. Per the germline V gene, CDR1 is MDHEN and CDR2 is SYDVKM. The CDR3 extends over 18 amino acids.

The chain combines TRBV29-1 with TRBJ1-5; checking the TCRdb D call of TRBD1 is not possible without DNA. CDR1 and CDR2 from the germline V gene are SQVTM and ANQGSEA. The CDR3 extends over 14 amino acids. CDR3 protein: CSVAPGQGTQPQHF.

The chain couples TRBV2 to TRBJ2-3. Germline V CDR1 and CDR2: SNHLY, FYNNEI. This CDR3 has 15 amino acids. The CDR3 spells CASTGSYRSTDTQYF.

The chain recombines TRBV2 with TRBJ2-7; TCRdb's assignment of TRBD2 cannot be checked, as there is no DNA. The length of the CDR3 is 16 residues. Germline CDR1 reads SNHLY; CDR2 reads FYNNEI. CDR3 loop: CASSELAGGVGYEQYF.